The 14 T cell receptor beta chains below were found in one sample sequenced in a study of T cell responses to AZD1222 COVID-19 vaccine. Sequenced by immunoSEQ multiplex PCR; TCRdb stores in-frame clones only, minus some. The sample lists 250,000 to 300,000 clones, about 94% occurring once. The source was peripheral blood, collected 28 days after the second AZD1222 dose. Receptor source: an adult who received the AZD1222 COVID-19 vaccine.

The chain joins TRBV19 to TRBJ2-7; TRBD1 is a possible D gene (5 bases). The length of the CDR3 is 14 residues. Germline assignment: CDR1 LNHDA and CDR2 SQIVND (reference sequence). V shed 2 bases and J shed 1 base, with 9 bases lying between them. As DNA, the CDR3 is TGTGCCAGTAGTATATCAGGGCTTTCCTACGAGCAGTACTTC. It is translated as CASSISGLSYEQYF.

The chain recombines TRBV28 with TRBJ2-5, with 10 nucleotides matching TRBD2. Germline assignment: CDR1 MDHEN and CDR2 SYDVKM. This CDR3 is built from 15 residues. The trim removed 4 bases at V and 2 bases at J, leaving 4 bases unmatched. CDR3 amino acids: CASSSRLAGQETQYF. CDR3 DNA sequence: TGTGCCAGCAGTTCCCGACTAGCGGGTCAAGAGACCCAGTACTTC.

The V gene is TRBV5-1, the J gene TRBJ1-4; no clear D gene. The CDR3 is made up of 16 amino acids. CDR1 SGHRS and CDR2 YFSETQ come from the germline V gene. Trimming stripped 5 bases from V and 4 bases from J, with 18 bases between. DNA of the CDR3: TGCGCCAGCAGGGTTGGGTGGGCCAACCTTAATGAAAAACTGTTTTTT. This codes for CASRVGWANLNEKLFF.

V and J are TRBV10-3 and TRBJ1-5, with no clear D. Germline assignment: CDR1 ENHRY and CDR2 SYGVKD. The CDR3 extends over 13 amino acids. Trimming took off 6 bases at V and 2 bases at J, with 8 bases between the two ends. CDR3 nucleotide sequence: TGTGCCATCAGCCCCCAGGGCAATCAGCCCCAGCATTTT. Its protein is CAISPQGNQPQHF.

This chain's CDR3 is CASGPTTGNSNQPQHF. The CDR3 DNA reads as TGTGCCAGCGGCCCGACGACAGGGAATAGCAATCAGCCCCAGCATTTT. This chain connects TRBV7-2 to TRBJ1-5, with 7 bases matching TRBD1. CDR3 length: 16 amino acids. Germline trimming cut 8 bases from V and 0 bases from J; bases unmatched to any gene: 10. Germline V gene lookup returns CDR1 SGHTA and CDR2 FQGNSA.

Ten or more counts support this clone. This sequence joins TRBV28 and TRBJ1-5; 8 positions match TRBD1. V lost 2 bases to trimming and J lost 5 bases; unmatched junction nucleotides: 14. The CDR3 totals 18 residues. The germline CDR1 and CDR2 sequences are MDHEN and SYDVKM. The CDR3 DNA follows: TGTGCCAGCAGTTTAGGGACAGGAAGAGCGCGGGGGCATCAGCCCCAGCATTTT. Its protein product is CASSLGTGRARGHQPQHF.

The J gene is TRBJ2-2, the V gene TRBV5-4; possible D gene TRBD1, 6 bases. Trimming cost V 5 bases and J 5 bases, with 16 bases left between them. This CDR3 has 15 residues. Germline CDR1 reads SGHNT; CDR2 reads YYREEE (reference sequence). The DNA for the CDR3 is TGTGCCAGCAGTAGAGGGACAATACGTACCGGGGAGCTGTTTTTT. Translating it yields CASSRGTIRTGELFF. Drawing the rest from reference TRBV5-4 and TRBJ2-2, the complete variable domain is ETGVTQSPTHLIKTRGQQVTLRCSSQSGHNTVSWYQQALGQGPQFIFQYYREEENGRGNFPPRFSGLQFPNYSSELNVNALELDDSALYLCASSRGTIRTGELFFGEGSRLTVL.

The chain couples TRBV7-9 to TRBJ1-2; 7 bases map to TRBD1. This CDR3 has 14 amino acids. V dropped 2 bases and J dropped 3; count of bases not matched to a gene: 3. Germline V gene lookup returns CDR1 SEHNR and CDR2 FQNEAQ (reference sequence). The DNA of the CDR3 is TGTGCCAGCAGCTTAAACAGGGGTGACTATGGCTACACCTTC. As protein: CASSLNRGDYGYTF. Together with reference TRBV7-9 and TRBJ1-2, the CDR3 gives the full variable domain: DTGVSQNPRHKITKRGQNVTFRCDPISEHNRLYWYRQTLGQGPEFLTYFQNEAQLEKSRLLSDRFSAERPKGSFSTLEIQRTEQGDSAMYLCASSLNRGDYGYTFGSGTRLTVV.

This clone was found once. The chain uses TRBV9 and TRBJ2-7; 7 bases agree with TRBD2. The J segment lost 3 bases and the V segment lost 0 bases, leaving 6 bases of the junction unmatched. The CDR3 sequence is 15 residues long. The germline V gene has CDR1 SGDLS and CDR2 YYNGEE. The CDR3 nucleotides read TGTGCCAGCAGCGTAGCCCCTAGCGGCTACTACGAGCAGTACTTC. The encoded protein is CASSVAPSGYYEQYF. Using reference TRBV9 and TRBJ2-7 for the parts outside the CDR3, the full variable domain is DSGVTQTPKHLITATGQRVTLRCSPRSGDLSVYWYQQSLDQGLQFLIQYYNGEERAKGNILERFSAQQFPDLHSELNLSSLELGDSALYFCASSVAPSGYYEQYFGPGTRLTVT.

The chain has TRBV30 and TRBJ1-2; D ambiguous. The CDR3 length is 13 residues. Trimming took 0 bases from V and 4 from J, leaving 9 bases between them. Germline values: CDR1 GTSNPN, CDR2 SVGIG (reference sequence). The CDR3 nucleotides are TGTGCCTGGAGTGTACAACCCCCCTATGGCTACACCTTC. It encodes CAWSVQPPYGYTF.

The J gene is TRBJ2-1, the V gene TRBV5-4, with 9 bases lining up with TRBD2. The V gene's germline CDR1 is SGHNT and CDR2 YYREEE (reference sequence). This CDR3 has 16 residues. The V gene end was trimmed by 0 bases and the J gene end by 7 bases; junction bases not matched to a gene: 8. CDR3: CASSLGGGRAPNEQFF. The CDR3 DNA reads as TGTGCCAGCAGCTTGGGGGGCGGGAGGGCCCCGAATGAGCAGTTCTTC.

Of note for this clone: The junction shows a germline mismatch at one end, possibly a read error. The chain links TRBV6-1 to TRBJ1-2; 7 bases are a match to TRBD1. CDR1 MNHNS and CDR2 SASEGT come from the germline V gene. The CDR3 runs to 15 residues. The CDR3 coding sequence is TGTGCCAGCAGAGAAGGGACAGCCAGTAACTATGGCTACACCTTC. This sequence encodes CASREGTASNYGYTF.

CDR3 bases: TGTGCCAGTAGTGACACCTACGAGCAGTACTTC. Translation: CASSDTYEQYF. The chain recombines TRBV19 with TRBJ2-7, with D unresolved. Trimming shortened V by 5 bases and J by 2 bases, and 4 bases separated the two germline ends. Per germline, CDR1 LNHDA and CDR2 SQIVND (reference sequence). The length of the CDR3 is 11 residues.

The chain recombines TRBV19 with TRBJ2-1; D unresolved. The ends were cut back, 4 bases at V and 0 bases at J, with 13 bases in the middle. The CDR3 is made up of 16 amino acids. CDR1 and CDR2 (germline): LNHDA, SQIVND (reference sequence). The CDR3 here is CASSTNPTSSYNEQFF. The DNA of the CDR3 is TGTGCCAGTAGTACCAACCCCACGAGCTCCTACAATGAGCAGTTCTTC.